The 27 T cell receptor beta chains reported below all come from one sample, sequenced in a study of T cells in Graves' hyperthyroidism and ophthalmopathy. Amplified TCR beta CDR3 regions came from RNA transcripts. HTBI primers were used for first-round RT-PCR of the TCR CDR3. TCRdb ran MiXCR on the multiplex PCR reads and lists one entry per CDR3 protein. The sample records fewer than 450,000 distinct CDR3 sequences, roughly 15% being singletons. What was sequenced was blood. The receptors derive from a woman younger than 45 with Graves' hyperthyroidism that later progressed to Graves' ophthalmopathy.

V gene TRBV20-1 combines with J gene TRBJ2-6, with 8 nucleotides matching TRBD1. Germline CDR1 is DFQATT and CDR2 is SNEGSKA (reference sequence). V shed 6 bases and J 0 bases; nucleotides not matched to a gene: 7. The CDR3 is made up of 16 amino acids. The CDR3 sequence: CSALDRALSGANVLTF. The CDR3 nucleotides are TGCAGTGCCCTGGACAGGGCCCTCTCTGGGGCCAACGTCCTGACTTTC.

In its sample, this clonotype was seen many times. The CDR3 DNA reads TGTGCCAGCAGCTTGGGGTACAGGGAGAACTATGGCTACACCTTC. It translates to CASSLGYRENYGYTF. This sequence joins TRBV7-9 and TRBJ1-2; maybe TRBD1 (6 bases). The V gene's germline CDR1 is SEHNR and CDR2 FQNEAQ (reference sequence). The CDR3 has 15 residues. V lost 3 bases to trimming and J lost 2 bases, with 13 bases between them.

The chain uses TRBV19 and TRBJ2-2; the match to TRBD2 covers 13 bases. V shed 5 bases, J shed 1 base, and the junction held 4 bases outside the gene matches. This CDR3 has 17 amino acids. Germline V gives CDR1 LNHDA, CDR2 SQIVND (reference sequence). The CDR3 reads CASSSRLAGGNTGELFF. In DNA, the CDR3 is TGTGCCAGTAGTTCCCGACTAGCGGGGGGGAACACCGGGGAGCTGTTTTTT.

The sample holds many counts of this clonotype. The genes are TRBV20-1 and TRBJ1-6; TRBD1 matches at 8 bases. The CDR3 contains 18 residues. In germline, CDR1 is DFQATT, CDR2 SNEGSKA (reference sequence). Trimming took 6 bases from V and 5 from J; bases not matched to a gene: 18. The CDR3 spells CSAETGTGGDFDNSPLHF. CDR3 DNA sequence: TGCAGTGCCGAAACCGGGACAGGAGGAGACTTCGATAATTCACCCCTCCACTTT.

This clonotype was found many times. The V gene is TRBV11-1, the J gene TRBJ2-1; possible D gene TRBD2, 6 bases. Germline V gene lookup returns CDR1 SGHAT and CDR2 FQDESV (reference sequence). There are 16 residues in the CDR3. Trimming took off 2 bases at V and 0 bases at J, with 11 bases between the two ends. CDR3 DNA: TGTGCCAGCAGCTTACGCGGGACCAACTCCTACAATGAGCAGTTCTTC. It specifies CASSLRGTNSYNEQFF.

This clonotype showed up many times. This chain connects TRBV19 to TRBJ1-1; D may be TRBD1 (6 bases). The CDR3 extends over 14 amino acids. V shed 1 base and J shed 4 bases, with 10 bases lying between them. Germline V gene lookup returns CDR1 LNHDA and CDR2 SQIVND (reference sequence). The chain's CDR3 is CASSIAGGGTEAFF. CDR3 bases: TGTGCCAGTAGTATAGCGGGGGGCGGCACTGAAGCTTTCTTT.

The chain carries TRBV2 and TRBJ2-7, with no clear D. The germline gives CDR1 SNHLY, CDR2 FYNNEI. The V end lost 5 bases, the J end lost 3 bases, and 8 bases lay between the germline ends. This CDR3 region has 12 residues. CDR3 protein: CASSPHSYEQYF. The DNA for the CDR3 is TGTGCCAGCAGTCCTCACAGCTACGAGCAGTACTTC. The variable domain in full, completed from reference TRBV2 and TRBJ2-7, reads EPEVTQTPSHQVTQMGQEVILRCVPISNHLYFYWYRQILGQKVEFLVSFYNNEISEKSEIFDDQFSVERPDGSNFTLKIRSTKLEDSAMYFCASSPHSYEQYFGPGTRLTVT.

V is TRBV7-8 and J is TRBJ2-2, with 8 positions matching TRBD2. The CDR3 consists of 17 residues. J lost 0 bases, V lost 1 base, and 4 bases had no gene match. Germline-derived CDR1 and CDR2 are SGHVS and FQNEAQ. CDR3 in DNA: TGTGCCAGCAGCTTAGATAGCGGGGCCCCGAACACCGGGGAGCTGTTTTTT. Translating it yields CASSLDSGAPNTGELFF.

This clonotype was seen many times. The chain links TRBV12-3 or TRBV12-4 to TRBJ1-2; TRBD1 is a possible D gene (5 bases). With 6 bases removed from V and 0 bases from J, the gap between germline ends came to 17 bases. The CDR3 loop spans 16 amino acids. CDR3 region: CASSRMGREANYGYTF. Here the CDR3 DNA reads TGTGCCAGCAGCCGCATGGGACGGGAAGCTAACTATGGCTACACCTTC.

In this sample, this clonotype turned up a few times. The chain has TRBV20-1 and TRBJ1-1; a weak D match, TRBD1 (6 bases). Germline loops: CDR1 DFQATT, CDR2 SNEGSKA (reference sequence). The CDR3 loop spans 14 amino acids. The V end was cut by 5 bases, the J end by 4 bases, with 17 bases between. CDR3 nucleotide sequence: TGCAGTGCTGAAGCCAGGGGCCTCGCCACTGAAGCTTTCTTT. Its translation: CSAEARGLATEAFF.

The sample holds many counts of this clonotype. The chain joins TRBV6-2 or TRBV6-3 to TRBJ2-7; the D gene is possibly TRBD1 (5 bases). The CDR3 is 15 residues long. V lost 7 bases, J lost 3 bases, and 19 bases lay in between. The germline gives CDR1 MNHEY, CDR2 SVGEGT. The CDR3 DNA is TGTGCCAGCACCGAAGACAGACGAACGGGCTACGAGCAGTACTTC. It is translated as CASTEDRRTGYEQYF.

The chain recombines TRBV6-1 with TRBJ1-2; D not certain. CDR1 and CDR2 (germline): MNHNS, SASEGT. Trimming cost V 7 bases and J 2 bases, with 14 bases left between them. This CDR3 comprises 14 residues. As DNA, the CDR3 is TGTGCCAGCAAACGGGCAGCGGGGAACTATGGCTACACCTTC. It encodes CASKRAAGNYGYTF.

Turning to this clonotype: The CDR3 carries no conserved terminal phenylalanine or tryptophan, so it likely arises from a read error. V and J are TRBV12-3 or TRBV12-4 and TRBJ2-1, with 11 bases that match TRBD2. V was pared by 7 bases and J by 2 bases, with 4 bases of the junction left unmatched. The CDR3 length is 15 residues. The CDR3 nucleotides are TGTGCCAGCATCATAGCGGGAGGGGCCTACAATGAGCAGTTCCTC. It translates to CASIIAGGAYNEQFL.

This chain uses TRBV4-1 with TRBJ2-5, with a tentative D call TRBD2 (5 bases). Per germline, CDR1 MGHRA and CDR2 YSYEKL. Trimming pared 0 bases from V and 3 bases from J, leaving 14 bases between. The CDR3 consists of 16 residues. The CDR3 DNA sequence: TGCGCCAGCAGCCAAGATGCCCTAGCTGACGAAGAGACCCAGTACTTC. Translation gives CASSQDALADEETQYF.

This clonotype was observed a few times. The CDR3 DNA sequence: TGCAGTGCTAGAGTGACAGGGCAAACCTACGAGCAGTACTTC. As protein: CSARVTGQTYEQYF. The chain employs TRBV20-1 and TRBJ2-7, with 7 bases aligning to TRBD1. Per germline, CDR1 DFQATT and CDR2 SNEGSKA (reference sequence). This CDR3 region has 14 residues. The ends lost 1 base at V and 2 bases at J; junction bases unmatched: 5.

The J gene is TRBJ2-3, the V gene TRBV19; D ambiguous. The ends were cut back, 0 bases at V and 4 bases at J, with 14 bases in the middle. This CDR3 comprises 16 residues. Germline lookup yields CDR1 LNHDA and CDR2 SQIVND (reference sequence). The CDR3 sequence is CASSIDIGLSADTQYF. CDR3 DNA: TGTGCCAGTAGTATAGATATAGGTCTATCTGCAGATACGCAGTATTTT.

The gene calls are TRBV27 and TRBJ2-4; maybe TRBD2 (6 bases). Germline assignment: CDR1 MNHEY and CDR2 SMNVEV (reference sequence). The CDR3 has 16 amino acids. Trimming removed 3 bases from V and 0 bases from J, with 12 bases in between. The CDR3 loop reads CASSFSPGLAKNIQYF. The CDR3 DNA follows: TGTGCCAGCAGTTTTTCTCCGGGACTAGCCAAAAACATTCAGTACTTC.

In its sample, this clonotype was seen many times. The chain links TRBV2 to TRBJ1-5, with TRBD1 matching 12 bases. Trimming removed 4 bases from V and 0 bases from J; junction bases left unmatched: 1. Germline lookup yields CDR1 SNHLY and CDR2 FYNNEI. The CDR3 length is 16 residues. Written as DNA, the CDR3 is TGTGCCAGCAGTGGGGACAGGGGGCATAGCAATCAGCCCCAGCATTTT. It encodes CASSGDRGHSNQPQHF.

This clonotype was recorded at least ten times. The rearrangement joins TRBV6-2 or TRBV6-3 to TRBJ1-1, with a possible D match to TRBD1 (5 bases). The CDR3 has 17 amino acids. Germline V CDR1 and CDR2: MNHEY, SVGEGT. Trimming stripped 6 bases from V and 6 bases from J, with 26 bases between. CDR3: CASRPRPGLRGVAEAFF. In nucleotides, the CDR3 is TGTGCCAGCAGACCTAGACCGGGACTCCGAGGGGTCGCTGAAGCTTTCTTT.

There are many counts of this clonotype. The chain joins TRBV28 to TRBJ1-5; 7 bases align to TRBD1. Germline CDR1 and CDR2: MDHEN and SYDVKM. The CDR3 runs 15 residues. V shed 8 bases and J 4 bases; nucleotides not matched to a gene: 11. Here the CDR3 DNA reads TGTGCCAGCTTCGGATGGGACAGATTTAATCAGCCCCAGCATTTT. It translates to CASFGWDRFNQPQHF.

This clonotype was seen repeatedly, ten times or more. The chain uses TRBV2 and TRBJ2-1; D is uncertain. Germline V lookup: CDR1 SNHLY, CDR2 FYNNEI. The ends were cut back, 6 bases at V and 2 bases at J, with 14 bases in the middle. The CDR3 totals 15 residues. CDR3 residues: CASSAGRTTYNEQFF. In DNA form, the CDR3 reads TGTGCCAGCAGCGCCGGACGGACCACCTACAATGAGCAGTTCTTC.

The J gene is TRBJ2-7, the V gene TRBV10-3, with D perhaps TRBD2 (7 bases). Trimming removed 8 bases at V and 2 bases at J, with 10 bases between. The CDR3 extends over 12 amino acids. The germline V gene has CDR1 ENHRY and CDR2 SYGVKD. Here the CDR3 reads CAIGGGPYEQYF. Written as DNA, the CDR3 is TGTGCCATCGGGGGGGGCCCCTACGAGCAGTACTTC.

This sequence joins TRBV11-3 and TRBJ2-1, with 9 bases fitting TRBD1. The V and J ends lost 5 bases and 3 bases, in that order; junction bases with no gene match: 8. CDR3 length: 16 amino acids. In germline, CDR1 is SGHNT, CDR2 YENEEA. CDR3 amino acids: CASSHVQGAGYNEQFF. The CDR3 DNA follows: TGTGCCAGCAGCCACGTACAGGGGGCGGGCTACAATGAGCAGTTCTTC.

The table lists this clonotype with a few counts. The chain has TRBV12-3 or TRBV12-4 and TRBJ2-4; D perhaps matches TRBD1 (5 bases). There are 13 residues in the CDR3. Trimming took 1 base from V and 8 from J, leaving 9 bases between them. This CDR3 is CASSLGGRDIQYF. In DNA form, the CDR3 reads TGTGCCAGCAGTTTAGGGGGCAGGGACATTCAGTACTTC.

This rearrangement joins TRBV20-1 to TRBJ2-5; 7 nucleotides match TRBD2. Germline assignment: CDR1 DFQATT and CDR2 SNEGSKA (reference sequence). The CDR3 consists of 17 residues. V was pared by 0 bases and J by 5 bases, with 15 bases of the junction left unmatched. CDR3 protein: CSARDFSRAGSGETQYF. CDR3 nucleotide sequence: TGCAGTGCTAGAGATTTTAGCCGAGCGGGAAGCGGGGAGACCCAGTACTTC.

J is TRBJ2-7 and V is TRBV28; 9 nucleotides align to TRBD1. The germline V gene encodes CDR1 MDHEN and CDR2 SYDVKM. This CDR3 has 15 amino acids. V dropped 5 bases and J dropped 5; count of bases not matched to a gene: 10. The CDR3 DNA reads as TGTGCCAGCAGTCCTCCGGGACAGGGTGTCAACGAGCAGTACTTC. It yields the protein CASSPPGQGVNEQYF.

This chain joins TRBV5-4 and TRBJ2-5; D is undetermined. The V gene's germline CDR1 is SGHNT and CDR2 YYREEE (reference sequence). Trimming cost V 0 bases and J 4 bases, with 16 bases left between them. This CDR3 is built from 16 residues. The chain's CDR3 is CASSLARTANSETQYF. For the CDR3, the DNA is TGTGCCAGCAGCTTGGCTAGGACCGCGAACTCAGAGACCCAGTACTTC. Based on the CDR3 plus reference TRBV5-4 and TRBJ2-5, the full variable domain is ETGVTQSPTHLIKTRGQQVTLRCSSQSGHNTVSWYQQALGQGPQFIFQYYREEENGRGNFPPRFSGLQFPNYSSELNVNALELDDSALYLCASSLARTANSETQYFGPGTRLLVL.